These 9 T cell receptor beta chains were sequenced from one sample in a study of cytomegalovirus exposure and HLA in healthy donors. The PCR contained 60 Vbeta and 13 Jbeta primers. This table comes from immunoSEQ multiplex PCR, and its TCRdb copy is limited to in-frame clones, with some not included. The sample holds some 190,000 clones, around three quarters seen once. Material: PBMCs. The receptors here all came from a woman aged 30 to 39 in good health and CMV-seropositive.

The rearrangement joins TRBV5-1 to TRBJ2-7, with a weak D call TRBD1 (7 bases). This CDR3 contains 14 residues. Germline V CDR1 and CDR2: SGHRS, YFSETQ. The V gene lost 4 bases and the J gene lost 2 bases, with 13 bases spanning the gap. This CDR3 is CASSLGGTAYEQYF. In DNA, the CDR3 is TGCGCCAGCAGCCTTGGCGGGACAGCCTACGAGCAGTACTTC. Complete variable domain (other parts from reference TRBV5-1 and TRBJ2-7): KAGVTQTPRYLIKTRGQQVTLSCSPISGHRSVSWYQQTPGQGLQFLFEYFSETQRNKGNFPGRFSGRQFSNSRSEMNVSTLELGDSALYLCASSLGGTAYEQYFGPGTRLTVT.

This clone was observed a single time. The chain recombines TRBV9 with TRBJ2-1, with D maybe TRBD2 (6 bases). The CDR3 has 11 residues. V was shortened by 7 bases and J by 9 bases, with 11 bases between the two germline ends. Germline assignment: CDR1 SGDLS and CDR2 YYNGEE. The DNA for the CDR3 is TGTGCCAGCGGGGGACTGGTTGAGCAGTTCTTC. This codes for CASGGLVEQFF.

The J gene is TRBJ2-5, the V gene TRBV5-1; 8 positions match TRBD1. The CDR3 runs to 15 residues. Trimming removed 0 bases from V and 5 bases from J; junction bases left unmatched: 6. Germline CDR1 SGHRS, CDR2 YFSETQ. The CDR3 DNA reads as TGCGCCAGCAGCTTGGAAGGACAGGGCGATGAGACCCAGTACTTC. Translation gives CASSLEGQGDETQYF.

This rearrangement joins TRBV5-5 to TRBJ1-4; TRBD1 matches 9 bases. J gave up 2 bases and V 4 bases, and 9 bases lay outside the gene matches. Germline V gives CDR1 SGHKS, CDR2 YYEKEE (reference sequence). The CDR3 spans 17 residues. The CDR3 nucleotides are TGTGCCAGCAGCCAATTGTGGACAGGGGATACTAATGAAAAACTGTTTTTT. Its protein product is CASSQLWTGDTNEKLFF.

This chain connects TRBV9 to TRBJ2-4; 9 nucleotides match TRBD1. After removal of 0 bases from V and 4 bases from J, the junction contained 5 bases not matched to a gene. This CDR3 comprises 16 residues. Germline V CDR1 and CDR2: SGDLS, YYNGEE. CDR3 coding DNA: TGTGCCAGCAGCGTAGCTTCCGACAGGGGGAAAAACATTCAGTACTTC. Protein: CASSVASDRGKNIQYF.

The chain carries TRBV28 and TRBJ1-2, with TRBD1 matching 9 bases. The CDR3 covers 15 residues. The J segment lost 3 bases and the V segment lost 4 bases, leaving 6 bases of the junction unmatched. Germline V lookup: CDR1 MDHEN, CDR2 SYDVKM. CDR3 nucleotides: TGTGCCAGCAGTTATACCGGGACAGGGTACTATGGCTACACCTTC. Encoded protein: CASSYTGTGYYGYTF.

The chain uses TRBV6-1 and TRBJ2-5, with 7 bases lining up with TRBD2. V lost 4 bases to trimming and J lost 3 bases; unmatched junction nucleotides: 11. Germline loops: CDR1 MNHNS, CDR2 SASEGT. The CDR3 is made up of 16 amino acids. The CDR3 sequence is CASSAVSWGGEETQYF. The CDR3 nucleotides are TGTGCCAGCAGTGCCGTGAGCTGGGGGGGGGAAGAGACCCAGTACTTC.

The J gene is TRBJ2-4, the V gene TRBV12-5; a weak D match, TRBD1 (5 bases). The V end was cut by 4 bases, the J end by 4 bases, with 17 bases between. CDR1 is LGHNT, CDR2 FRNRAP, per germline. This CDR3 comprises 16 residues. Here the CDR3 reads CASGSPQQVPKNIQYF. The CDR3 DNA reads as TGTGCTAGTGGTTCGCCCCAACAGGTTCCTAAAAACATTCAGTACTTC.

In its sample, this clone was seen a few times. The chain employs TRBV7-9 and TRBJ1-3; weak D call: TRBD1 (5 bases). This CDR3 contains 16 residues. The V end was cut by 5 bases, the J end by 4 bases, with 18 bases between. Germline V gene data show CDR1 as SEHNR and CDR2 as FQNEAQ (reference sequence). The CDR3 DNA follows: TGTGCCAGCAGCCCTTTGGGGGGAGCGTCGGGAAACACCATATATTTT. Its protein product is CASSPLGGASGNTIYF. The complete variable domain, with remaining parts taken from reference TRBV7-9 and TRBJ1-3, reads DTGVSQNPRHKITKRGQNVTFRCDPISEHNRLYWYRQTLGQGPEFLTYFQNEAQLEKSRLLSDRFSAERPKGSFSTLEIQRTEQGDSAMYLCASSPLGGASGNTIYFGEGSWLTVV.